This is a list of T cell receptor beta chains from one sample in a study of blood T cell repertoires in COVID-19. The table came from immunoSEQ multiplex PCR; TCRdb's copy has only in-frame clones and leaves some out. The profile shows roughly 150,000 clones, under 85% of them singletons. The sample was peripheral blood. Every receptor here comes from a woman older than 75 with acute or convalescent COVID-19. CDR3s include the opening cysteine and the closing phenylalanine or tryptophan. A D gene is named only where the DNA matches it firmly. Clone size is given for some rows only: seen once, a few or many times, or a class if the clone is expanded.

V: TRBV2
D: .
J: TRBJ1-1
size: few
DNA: TGTGCCTGTCAGATGGTCCGGAACACTGAAGCTTTCTTT
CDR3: CACQMVRNTEAFF

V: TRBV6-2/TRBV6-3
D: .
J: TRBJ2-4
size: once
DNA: TGTGCCAGCAGTTACACCGGGGGTAAAAACATTCAGTACTTC
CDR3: CASSYTGGKNIQYF

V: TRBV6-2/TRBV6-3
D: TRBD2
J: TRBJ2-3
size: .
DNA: TGTGCCAGCAGCTTTAGCGGGGGGAAGATAGATACGCAGTATTTT
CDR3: CASSFSGGKIDTQYF

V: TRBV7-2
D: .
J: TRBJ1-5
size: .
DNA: TGTGCCAGCAGCTTAATCGGGGGGCCCGGTGTCAATCAGCCCCAGCATTTT
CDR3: CASSLIGGPGVNQPQHF

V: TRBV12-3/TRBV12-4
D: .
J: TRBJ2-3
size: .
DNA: TGTGCCAGCAGTTTGCGTTTCACAGATACGCAGTATTTT
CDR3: CASSLRFTDTQYF

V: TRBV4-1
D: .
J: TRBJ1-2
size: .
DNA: TGCGCCAGCAGCCAAGGAGGGGCAGGGGAAAATGGCTACACCTTC
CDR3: CASSQGGAGENGYTF

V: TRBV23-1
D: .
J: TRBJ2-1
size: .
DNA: TGCGCCAGCAGTCATGACTTCAACAATGAGCAGTTCTTC
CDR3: CASSHDFNNEQFF

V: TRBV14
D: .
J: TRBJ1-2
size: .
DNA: TGTGCCAGCCGACCAAGTATTTCCAGGGGCTACACCTTC
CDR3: CASRPSISRGYTF

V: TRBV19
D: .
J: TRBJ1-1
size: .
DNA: TGTGCCAGTAGTATATGGAGTGGGAACACTGAAGCTTTCTTT
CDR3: CASSIWSGNTEAFF

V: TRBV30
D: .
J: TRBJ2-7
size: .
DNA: TGTGCCTGGAGTGCGGGACTTCAATCCTACGAGCAGTACTTC
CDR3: CAWSAGLQSYEQYF

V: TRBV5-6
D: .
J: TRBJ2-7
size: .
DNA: TGTGCCAGCAGCTTGGTAGGGGACACGTTCTACGAGCAGTACTTC
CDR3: CASSLVGDTFYEQYF

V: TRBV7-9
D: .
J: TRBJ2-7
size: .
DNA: TGTGCCAGCAGCTTAGGCTCTACAGTCTACGAGCAGTACTTC
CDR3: CASSLGSTVYEQYF

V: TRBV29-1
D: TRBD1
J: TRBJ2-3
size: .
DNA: TGCAGCGTGGGACAGCCAAGCACAGATACGCAGTATTTT
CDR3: CSVGQPSTDTQYF

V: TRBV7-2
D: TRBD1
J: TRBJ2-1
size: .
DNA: TGTGCCAGCAGCGGGCCGGGACAGGGGTACTCCAATGAGCAGTTCTTC
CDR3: CASSGPGQGYSNEQFF

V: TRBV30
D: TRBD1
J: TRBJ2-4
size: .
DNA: TGTGCCTGGAGTCCGACCCTAGGACAGGCCAAAATTCAGTACTTC
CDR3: CAWSPTLGQAKIQYF

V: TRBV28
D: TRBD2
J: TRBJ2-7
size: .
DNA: TGTGCCAGCAGCCTCCGGACTAGCGGGGGGGCTTTAAGCGAGCAGTACTTC
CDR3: CASSLRTSGGALSEQYF

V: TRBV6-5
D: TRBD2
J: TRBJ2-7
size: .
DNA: TGTGCCAGCAGTTACTCCAGCGGGGGTTTGTACGAGCAGTACTTC
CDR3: CASSYSSGGLYEQYF

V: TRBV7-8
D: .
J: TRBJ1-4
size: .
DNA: TGTGCCAGCAGCTCTCAGGGCCCCCCTAATGAAAAACTGTTTTTT
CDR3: CASSSQGPPNEKLFF

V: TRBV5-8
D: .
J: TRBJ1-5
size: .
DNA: TGTGCCAGCAGCTTCAGGTCTCAGCCCCAGCATTTT
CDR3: CASSFRSQPQHF

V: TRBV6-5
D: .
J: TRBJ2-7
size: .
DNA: TGTGCCAGCAATAGACTTAGACGGGGCTACGAGCAGTACTTC
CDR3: CASNRLRRGYEQYF

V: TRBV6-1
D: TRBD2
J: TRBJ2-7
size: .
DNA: TGTGCCAGCAGTGAGGGGGGGGGTACTATCGAGCAGTACTTC
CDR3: CASSEGGGTIEQYF

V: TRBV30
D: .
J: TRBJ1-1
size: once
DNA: TGTGCCTGGAGTAACAGCATGAACACTGAAGCTTTCTTT
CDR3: CAWSNSMNTEAFF